This passage covers 18 T cell receptor beta chains from one sample sequenced in a study of pediatric ulcerative colitis. One to two pinch biopsies were taken from the rectum during colonoscopy. Here immunoSEQ multiplex PCR was the method, and the copy in TCRdb shows in-frame clones only, minus some. The table lists around 34,000 clones, approximately 78% of them singletons. Sequenced: gut tissue. All receptors derive from a boy aged 10-17 years with mild ulcerative colitis.

The sample holds a few counts of this clone. This sequence joins TRBV10-2 and TRBJ2-1; the D call may be TRBD1 or TRBD2 (5 bases each). The CDR3 contains 16 residues. V was pared by 2 bases and J by 3 bases, with 14 bases between. Germline CDR1 reads WSHSY; CDR2 reads SAAADI. The CDR3 DNA reads TGCGCCAGCAGTGAGCTGGGGGTAGTATTCTACAATGAGCAGTTCTTC. Protein sequence: CASSELGVVFYNEQFF.

J is TRBJ2-3 and V is TRBV29-1, with D perhaps assigned TRBD1 or TRBD2 (6 bases each). Between the trimmed V and J ends, which lost 7 bases and 4 bases, there was a span of 9 bases. CDR1 is SQVTM, CDR2 ANQGSEA, per germline. The CDR3 loop spans 11 amino acids. In nucleotides, the CDR3 is TGCAGCGGACGGGGGCCAGATACGCAGTATTTT. Protein: CSGRGPDTQYF.

The gene calls are TRBV10-2 and TRBJ1-6; D gene unclear. This CDR3 comprises 12 residues. CDR1 and CDR2 (germline): WSHSY, SAAADI. Trimming stripped 6 bases from V and 8 bases from J, with 8 bases between. The CDR3 loop reads CASSVRDSPLHF. Written as DNA, the CDR3 is TGCGCCAGCAGCGTGAGGGATTCACCCCTCCACTTT.

The chain is built from TRBV30 and TRBJ2-3; D not certain. CDR1 is GTSNPN and CDR2 is SVGIG in the germline V gene (reference sequence). The CDR3 is made up of 14 amino acids. The V end lost 0 bases, the J end lost 5 bases, and 12 bases lay between the germline ends. Here the CDR3 reads CAWSVVYAKDTQYF. CDR3 bases: TGTGCCTGGAGTGTGGTCTACGCCAAAGATACGCAGTATTTT.

The CDR3 here is CASSQDGVGTYGYTF. CDR3 nucleotide sequence: TGCGCCAGCAGCCAAGATGGGGTAGGAACCTATGGCTACACCTTC. This sequence joins TRBV4-1 and TRBJ1-2; D gene unclear. The germline V gene encodes CDR1 MGHRA and CDR2 YSYEKL. This CDR3 is 15 amino acids long. Trimming stripped 0 bases from V and 4 bases from J, with 12 bases between.

The chain employs TRBV18 and TRBJ2-7; the D gene could be TRBD1 or TRBD2 (5 bases each). This CDR3 comprises 18 residues. Germline CDR1 reads KGHSH; CDR2 reads LQKENI. V dropped 1 base and J dropped 2 bases, with 21 bases sitting between them. CDR3 nucleotides: TGTGCCAGCTCACCACGAGTCGGGGCTAGAAGGACTCCCTACGAGCAGTACTTC. Residues: CASSPRVGARRTPYEQYF. Filled out from reference TRBV18 and TRBJ2-7, the complete variable domain reads NAGVMQNPRHLVRRRGQEARLRCSPMKGHSHVYWYRQLPEEGLKFMVYLQKENIIDESGMPKERFSAEFPKEGPSILRIQQVVRGDSAAYFCASSPRVGARRTPYEQYFGPGTRLTVT.

This chain's CDR3 is CASSYNTHFYGYTF. The CDR3, as DNA: TGTGCCAGCAGTTATAATACCCACTTCTATGGCTACACCTTC. The rearrangement links TRBV6-5 to TRBJ1-2; no reliable D call. The CDR3 sequence is 14 residues long. From germline, CDR1 is MNHEY and CDR2 SVGAGI. The V end was cut by 3 bases, the J end by 4 bases, with 12 bases between.

This clone showed up just a few times. The chain uses TRBV9 and TRBJ1-1, with D possibly TRBD1 on 5 matching bases. Trimming cost V 7 bases and J 4 bases, with 17 bases left between them. The germline V gene encodes CDR1 SGDLS and CDR2 YYNGEE. The CDR3 covers 14 residues. CDR3 sequence: CASSRGSQGTEAFF. Here the CDR3 DNA reads TGTGCCAGCTCGCGGGGCAGCCAGGGCACTGAAGCTTTCTTT.

The rearrangement links TRBV5-5 to TRBJ2-6, with D possibly matching TRBD1 (6 bases). The length of the CDR3 is 18 residues. With 1 base removed from V and 2 bases from J, the gap between germline ends came to 16 bases. Per germline, CDR1 SGHKS and CDR2 YYEKEE (reference sequence). DNA of the CDR3: TGTGCCAGCAGCTTGAATAGGGCAGGGGCCACTGGGGCCAACGTCCTGACTTTC. Its protein is CASSLNRAGATGANVLTF.

The chain carries TRBV4-1 and TRBJ2-1; 16 bases are a match to TRBD2. Germline CDR1 is MGHRA and CDR2 is YSYEKL. There are 20 residues in the CDR3. Losses at the gene ends were 1 base for V and 10 bases for J; bases not matched to a gene: 16. The DNA of the CDR3 is TGCGCCAGCAGCCAAGCAACTCCCGGGACTAGCGGGGGGGCAATCGGCGAGCAGTTCTTC. Its translation: CASSQATPGTSGGAIGEQFF.

This rearrangement joins TRBV5-4 to TRBJ1-2; D uncertain. CDR1 SGHNT and CDR2 YYREEE come from the germline V gene (reference sequence). Trimming cost V 5 bases and J 1 base, with 6 bases left between them. This CDR3 spans 12 amino acids. The CDR3 bases are TGTGCCAGCAGAGGAGATAACTATGGCTACACCTTC. Its translation is CASRGDNYGYTF.

V usage is TRBV18 and J usage is TRBJ2-3, with D perhaps TRBD2 (5 bases). The CDR3 extends over 14 amino acids. Germline assignment: CDR1 KGHSH and CDR2 LQKENI. Trimming removed 6 bases from V and 1 base from J, with 11 bases in between. CDR3 DNA: TGTGCCAGCTCCACTAGGGCGCGCACAGATACGCAGTATTTT. Translation: CASSTRARTDTQYF.

Only one count was recorded for this clone. The genes are TRBV7-9 and TRBJ2-2; 9 bases agree with TRBD1. V lost 5 bases and J lost 5; bases outside the gene matches: 12. This CDR3 has 17 amino acids. Per germline, CDR1 SEHNR and CDR2 FQNEAQ (reference sequence). CDR3 sequence (DNA): TGTGCCAGCAGCCCCGCCGGGACAGGGTTTGAAACCGGGGAGCTGTTTTTT. Translating gives CASSPAGTGFETGELFF.

The V call is TRBV28, the J call TRBJ2-7; D gene uncertain. The CDR3 has 14 amino acids. Germline V gene lookup returns CDR1 MDHEN and CDR2 SYDVKM. Trimming shortened V by 6 bases and J by 3 bases, and 15 bases separated the two germline ends. The CDR3 loop reads CASRSRSRFYEQYF. In nucleotides, the CDR3 is TGTGCCAGCAGGAGCAGGAGTAGGTTCTACGAGCAGTACTTC.

J is TRBJ2-1 and V is TRBV6-1; TRBD1 aligns across 8 bases. The CDR3 has 14 amino acids. Per germline, CDR1 MNHNS and CDR2 SASEGT. Trimming at V came to 2 bases and at J to 6 bases, leaving 3 bases not matched to a gene. The CDR3 DNA reads TGTGCCAGCAGTGAATTGGGACAGGCCAATGAGCAGTTCTTC. It specifies CASSELGQANEQFF.

This clone showed up just a few times. The chain recombines TRBV30 with TRBJ1-1; D may be TRBD1 (6 bases). The V gene's germline CDR1 is GTSNPN and CDR2 SVGIG (reference sequence). CDR3 length: 12 amino acids. V lost 4 bases to trimming and J lost 7 bases, with 13 bases between them. The CDR3 loop reads CAWTGDGIEAFF. The CDR3 bases are TGTGCCTGGACAGGGGATGGGATTGAAGCTTTCTTT. Full variable domain (rest looked up from reference TRBV30 and TRBJ1-1): SQTIHQWPATLVQPVGSPLSLECTVEGTSNPNLYWYRQAAGRGLQLLFYSVGIGQISSEVPQNLSASRPQDRQFILSSKKLLLSDSGFYLCAWTGDGIEAFFGQGTRLTVV.

The CDR3, as DNA: TGTGCCAGCAGCCTATCCGGGACCTGGGGGACCTACGAGCAGTACTTC. Translation: CASSLSGTWGTYEQYF. This sequence joins TRBV5-4 and TRBJ2-7; the D gene could be TRBD1 or TRBD2 (5 bases each). In germline, CDR1 is SGHNT, CDR2 YYREEE (reference sequence). The V end was cut by 4 bases, the J end by 2 bases, with 19 bases between. The CDR3 spans 16 residues.

The rearrangement joins TRBV6-1 to TRBJ1-6; D is ambiguous. V dropped 6 bases and J dropped 7 bases, with 16 bases sitting between them. Germline V gene data show CDR1 as MNHNS and CDR2 as SASEGT. The CDR3 totals 15 residues. This CDR3 reads CASSSPGGSNSPLHF. The CDR3 nucleotides read TGTGCCAGCAGCTCCCCCGGAGGCTCAAATTCACCCCTCCACTTT.